This T cell receptor beta chain was sequenced for a study of CD8+ T cells in alopecia areata. Findings and caveats of the study: Scalp samples also contribute reads from the resident alphabeta T cells found in normal skin. Clonality exceeded that of normal scalp in lesional scalp, most notably in alopecia totalis/universalis.

This clone was seen a few times. Its antigen is not identified. The CDR3 has 16 residues. J was trimmed by 2 bases and V by 2 bases; bases with no gene match: 6. Germline V gene data show CDR1 as SQVTM and CDR2 as ANQGSEA. Peripheral blood and lesional scalp punch biopsies were taken from alopecia areata patients. Cell sorting on a FACSAria was used to separate CD4+ and CD8+ T cells from the PBMCs. As the sequencing template, cDNA was produced by extracting RNA and reverse transcribing it. Sequenced by immunoSEQ multiplex PCR; TCRdb stores in-frame clones only, minus some. The sample includes over 50,000 clones, about half seen only once; the top ten take about a sixth.

The chain employs TRBV29-1 and TRBJ2-2; the match to TRBD2 covers 9 bases. This clonotype originated in a human donor with alopecia areata. This sample comprised CD8+ T cells sorted from blood, obtained at week 0. The CDR3 is CSVENPSGINTGELFF. The CDR3 DNA reads TGCAGCGTTGAAAATCCTAGCGGGATCAACACCGGGGAGCTGTTTTTT.